Detailed here is one T cell receptor beta chain. The antigen is undetermined. CDR1 and CDR2 from the germline V gene are SGHRS and YFSETQ. CDR3 size: 12 residues. Trimming removed 6 bases from V and 5 bases from J, with 11 bases in between. Assay: immunoSEQ multiplex PCR; the TCRdb copy retains only in-frame clones and omits some. Of some 130,000 clones detected, 70% to 90% appear once; the ten largest clones hold around 8.6%. These data originate in a study of T cell responses to AZD1222 COVID-19 vaccine. The study's findings and limits: Spike-wide coverage was observed for vaccine-associated CD4 TCRs, with dominant responses at 160-218 and 743-854. With two AZD1222 doses given, Spike-specific TCR breadth and depth both rose.

This TCR came from an adult in good health. Here the sequenced sample was peripheral blood, taken on day 0 of AZD1222 vaccination. The J gene is TRBJ2-5, the V gene TRBV5-1; D call uncertain. Written as DNA, the CDR3 is TGCGCCAGCAACGCGGAAGGGGAGACCCAGTACTTC. Its translation is CASNAEGETQYF.